This T cell receptor beta chain is drawn from a study of cytomegalovirus exposure and HLA in healthy donors. Across the study: In terms of ancestry, the Caucasian-associated cluster contained roughly 81% of the approximately 400 genotyped donors.

This clone was observed a handful of times. This CDR3 is built from 14 residues. Per germline, CDR1 MDHEN and CDR2 SYDVKM. Trimming pared 2 bases from V and 3 bases from J, leaving 7 bases between. The PCR ran on 60 Vbeta and 13 Jbeta primers. Here immunoSEQ multiplex PCR was the method, and the copy in TCRdb shows in-frame clones only, minus some. The table shows 120,000 to 150,000 clones, with about 80% occurring only once. The genes are TRBV28 and TRBJ1-4; D gene unclear. The source is a man aged 25 to 40 in good health and CMV-seropositive. The sequenced sample was PBMCs. The DNA for the CDR3 is TGTGCCAGCAGTTTACCAGCGCCTAATGAAAAACTGTTTTTT. Translation: CASSLPAPNEKLFF.